This T cell receptor (beta chain) originates from a study of response to subunit inactivated influenza vaccine (dated by TCRdb to 2016 to 2019). With respect to the entire study: Deep quantitative profiling of the T cell receptor repertoire was used in the study to follow responses to a trivalent subunit inactivated influenza vaccine.

The full study reports these points: The authors suggested that each seasonal influenza vaccination may recruit only a limited number of new T cells.

As regards this clonotype: The antigen it recognizes is unknown. Relative to the germline gene, one junction end is altered; a read error may explain this.

Libraries were constructed by RT-PCR. The sequencing machine was an Illumina HiSeq 2500. TCRdb reprocessing: public reads trimmed at Q25 with fastp, clones called with MiXCR, in-frame beta chains kept. Each CDR3 protein gets just one entry, which takes the most common genes and DNA from the rows behind it. Here the sample has roughly 630,000 distinct CDR3 sequences; 11% to 15% occur a single time. Clones ranked in the top ten supply approximately 7.6% of the sample. According to the germline V gene (reference sequence), CDR1 reads DFQATT and CDR2 reads SNEGSKA. Spanning cysteine to phenylalanine, the CDR3 consists of 15 amino acids. Only the CDR3 part of the read is kept: 45 bases, read in frame from the first base.

Material: PBMCs from blood, obtained approximately 15 days before vaccination. The receptor's source is a man between 50 and 59 years old who received an inactivated influenza vaccine. Donor details come from another sample of the same person, matched by shared clones. The chain is assembled from TRBV20-1 and TRBJ2-7, and TRBD1 aligns with 9 junction nucleotides. The sequenced DNA is TGCAGTGCTAGAGATTTGGGGACAGGGACCTACGAGCAGTCCTTC. Its coded protein is CSARDLGTGTYEQSF.